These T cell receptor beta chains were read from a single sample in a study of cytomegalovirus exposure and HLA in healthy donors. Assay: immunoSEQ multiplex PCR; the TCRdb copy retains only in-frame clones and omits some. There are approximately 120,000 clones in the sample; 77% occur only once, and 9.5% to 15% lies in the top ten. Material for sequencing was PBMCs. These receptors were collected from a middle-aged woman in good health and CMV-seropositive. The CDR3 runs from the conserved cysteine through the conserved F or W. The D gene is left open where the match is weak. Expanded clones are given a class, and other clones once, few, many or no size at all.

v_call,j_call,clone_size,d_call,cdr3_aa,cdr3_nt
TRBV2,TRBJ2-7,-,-,CASSEGWQVYEQYF,TGTGCCAGCAGTGAAGGTTGGCAGGTCTACGAGCAGTACTTC
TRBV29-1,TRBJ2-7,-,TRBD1,CSVSRGQVSYEQYF,TGCAGCGTTTCCCGGGGACAGGTCTCCTACGAGCAGTACTTC
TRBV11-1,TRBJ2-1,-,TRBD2,CASSLWEGSYNEQFF,TGTGCCAGCAGCTTATGGGAGGGCTCCTACAATGAGCAGTTCTTC
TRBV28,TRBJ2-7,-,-,CASSLSLPYEQYF,TGTGCCAGCAGTTTATCTCTTCCTTACGAGCAGTACTTC
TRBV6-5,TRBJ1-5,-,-,CASSTSYSNQPQHF,TGTGCCAGCAGCACAAGTTATAGCAATCAGCCCCAGCATTTT
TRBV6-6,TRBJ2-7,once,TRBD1,CASSKRQGTYEQYF,TGTGCCAGCAGTAAAAGACAGGGGACCTACGAGCAGTACTTC
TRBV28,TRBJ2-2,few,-,CASTRGARRYTGELFF,TGTGCCAGCACCCGGGGGGCCAGGCGGTACACCGGGGAGCTGTTTTTT
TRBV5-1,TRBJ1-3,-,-,CASSPGNSGNTIYF,TGCGCCAGCAGCCCCGGGAATTCTGGAAACACCATATATTTT
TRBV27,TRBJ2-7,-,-,CASRTTLLSYEQYF,TGTGCCAGCAGGACGACACTGCTAAGCTACGAGCAGTACTTC
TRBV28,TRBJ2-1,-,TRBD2,CASIDRLAGEYGEQFF,TGTGCCAGCATCGATAGACTAGCGGGAGAATATGGTGAGCAGTTCTTC
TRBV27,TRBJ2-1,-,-,CASSLGSNEQFF,TGTGCCAGCAGCCTCGGTAGTAATGAGCAGTTCTTC
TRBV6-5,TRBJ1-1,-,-,CASSGRTVNTEAFF,TGTGCCAGCAGTGGGAGAACGGTGAACACTGAAGCTTTCTTT
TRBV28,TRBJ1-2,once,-,CASSSDSGYTF,TGTGCCAGCAGTTCGGACAGTGGGTACACCTTC
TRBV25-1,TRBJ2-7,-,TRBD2,CASSESGGAEQYF,TGTGCCAGCAGTGAATCGGGGGGGGCCGAGCAGTACTTC
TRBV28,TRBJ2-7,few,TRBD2,CASRGPLAGLYEQYF,TGTGCCAGCAGGGGGCCACTAGCGGGTCTCTACGAGCAGTACTTC
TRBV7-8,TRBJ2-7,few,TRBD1,CASSSGQTGARLYF,TGTGCCAGCAGCTCAGGTCAGACAGGGGCCCGCTTGTACTTC
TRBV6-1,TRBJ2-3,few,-,CASSRATDTQYF,TGTGCCAGCAGCAGGGCCACAGATACGCAGTATTTT
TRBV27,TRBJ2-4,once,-,CASRTAGSAKNIQYF,TGTGCCAGCAGGACGGCAGGGTCGGCCAAAAACATTCAGTACTTC
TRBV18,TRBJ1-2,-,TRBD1,CASSPGTGLYGYTF,TGTGCCAGCTCACCCGGGACAGGTCTCTATGGCTACACCTTC
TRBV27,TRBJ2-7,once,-,CASSFREVRGEQYF,TGTGCCAGCAGTTTTAGGGAGGTAAGGGGTGAGCAGTACTTC
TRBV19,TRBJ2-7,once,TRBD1,CASSIRGQQYEQYF,TGTGCCAGTAGTATAAGGGGGCAGCAATACGAGCAGTACTTC
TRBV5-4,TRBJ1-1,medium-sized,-,CASSHSGGRKENTEAFF,TGTGCCAGCAGTCATTCGGGGGGGCGCAAGGAGAACACTGAAGCTTTCTTT
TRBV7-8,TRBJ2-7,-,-,CASSYSGGSDEQYF,TGTGCCAGCAGTTACTCTGGGGGGTCCGACGAGCAGTACTTC
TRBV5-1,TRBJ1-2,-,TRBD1,CASSLEVRGSYGYTF,TGCGCCAGCAGCTTGGAGGTCAGGGGGTCCTATGGCTACACCTTC
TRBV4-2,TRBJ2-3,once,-,CASSQVRGGRSGTDTQYF,TGTGCCAGCAGCCAAGTAAGAGGGGGACGTTCCGGCACAGATACGCAGTATTTT
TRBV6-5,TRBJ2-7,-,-,CASSTKGSSYEQYF,TGTGCCAGCAGCACGAAAGGGAGCTCCTACGAGCAGTATTTC
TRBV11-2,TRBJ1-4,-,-,CASSLDQATNEKLFF,TGTGCCAGCAGCTTAGATCAGGCAACTAATGAAAAACTGTTTTTT
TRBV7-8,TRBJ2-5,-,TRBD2,CASSLAGGETQYF,TGTGCCAGCAGCTTAGCGGGAGGGGAGACCCAGTACTTC
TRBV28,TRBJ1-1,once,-,CASSLQGQNTEAFF,TGTGCCAGCAGTTTACAGGGGCAGAACACTGAAGCTTTCTTT
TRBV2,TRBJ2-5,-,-,CASSLEGGWETQYF,TGTGCCAGCAGTCTGGAGGGGGGGTGGGAGACCCAGTACTTC
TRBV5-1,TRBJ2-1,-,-,CASSLSWNEQFF,TGCGCCAGCAGCCTTAGTTGGAATGAGCAGTTCTTC
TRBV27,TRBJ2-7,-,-,CASSPQTGTSNEQYF,TGTGCCAGCAGTCCACAGACGGGAACCTCTAACGAGCAGTACTTC
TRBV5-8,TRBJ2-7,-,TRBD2,CASSVASGAAYEQYF,TGTGCCAGCAGCGTAGCTAGCGGGGCCGCCTACGAGCAGTACTTC
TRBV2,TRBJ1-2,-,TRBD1,CASRKTGEDRYGYTF,TGTGCCAGCAGAAAGACAGGGGAAGATCGCTATGGCTACACCTTC